This T cell receptor beta chain was identified in a study of cytomegalovirus exposure and HLA in healthy donors. Across the whole study: A subsequent analysis stated that the 120 or so validation repertoires were run on the same platform as the approximately 700 first-cohort repertoires. Study results and caveats: A few of the chains that were CMV-associated were confirmed in vitro to be specific for CMV antigens. Cytomegalovirus status was reportedly diagnosed by the classifier with high sensitivity and specificity.

Libraries were prepared by immunoSEQ multiplex PCR; TCRdb keeps only in-frame clonotypes and omits some of them. Found here are tens of thousands of clones, 90% to 95% of them singletons; the top ten hold about 1%. This clone has more than one count but fewer than ten. The antigen remains unidentified. The germline CDR1 and CDR2 sequences are SGHNT and YYREEE (reference sequence). This CDR3 is built from 16 residues. V shed 2 bases, J shed 7 bases, and the junction held 14 bases outside the gene matches. The donors were members of the validation cohort comprising some 130 subjects, separate from the roughly 700-subject first cohort.

Input material: PBMCs. The sequence was collected from a young man in good health and CMV-seronegative. The J gene is TRBJ2-7, the V gene TRBV5-4; 8 bases map to TRBD2. CDR3 DNA sequence: TGTGCCAGCAGCTTTGGGTTCCAGCGGGAGAATGGGGAGCAGTACTTC. Translating gives CASSFGFQRENGEQYF.